This paragraph covers one T cell receptor beta chain sequence. The sample belongs to a study of low-dose radiotherapy and immunotherapy resistance in tumors. As for the study in general: The schedule for Cohort 2 used 1 Gy per fraction every two weeks, which added up to 13 Gy over 26 weeks.

The CDR3 runs 13 residues. J lost 0 bases, V lost 5 bases, and 4 bases had no gene match. Per the germline V gene, CDR1 is SQVTM and CDR2 is ANQGSEA. Specified time point: before trial treatment. In the RACIN dose-escalation trial, donors got nivolumab plus ipilimumab with aspirin, cyclophosphamide and radiotherapy. Both a constant-region primer and a V-primer adapter served to amplify TCRs across roughly 22 PCR cycles. One entry per CDR3 protein, called by TCRdb with MiXCR from the reads. Of tens of thousands of distinct CDR3 sequences in the sample, approximately 12% were seen once. The source was PBMCs, collected before treatment. This chain uses TRBV29-1 with TRBJ2-7, with 7 bases fitting TRBD1. The sequence was obtained from a female donor with ovarian cancer. As DNA, the CDR3 is TGCAGCGTTAGACAGGGAAGCTCCTACGAGCAGTACTTC. Encoded protein: CSVRQGSSYEQYF.